This is a list of T cell receptor beta chains from one sample in a study of blood T cell repertoires in COVID-19. Assay: immunoSEQ multiplex PCR; the TCRdb copy retains only in-frame clones and omits some. Among some 300,000 clones, 88% were seen once, and the ten largest hold more than 6.5%. Sequenced sample: peripheral blood. All receptors derive from a woman aged 30 to 39 who had recovered from COVID-19. CDR3s include the opening cysteine and the closing phenylalanine or tryptophan. Each record gives: CDR3 DNA, CDR3 protein, V gene, clone size, D gene, CDR3 length, J gene. A D gene is named only where the DNA matches it firmly. The size entry is marked missing in some rows and otherwise reads once, few, many or a size class.

TGCGCCAGCAGCGGTACTAGCGGGGGGGCGTTGGATACGCAGTATTTT	CASSGTSGGALDTQYF	TRBV5-1	.	TRBD2	16	TRBJ2-3
TGTGCCACCAGCAGTGGGCAAGCCCAGTACTTC	CATSSGQAQYF	TRBV15	.	.	11	TRBJ2-5
TGCAGTGCTAGTCTTGGACAGTCAACATACAATGAGCAGTTCTTC	CSASLGQSTYNEQFF	TRBV20-1	.	.	15	TRBJ2-1
TGTGCCAGCAGTTCCCCCGCTGGGGCCTATGGCTACACCTTC	CASSSPAGAYGYTF	TRBV28	.	.	14	TRBJ1-2
TGTGCCAGCAGCTTAATGAAGGGAGGCGCTGAAGCTTTCTTT	CASSLMKGGAEAFF	TRBV11-2	few	.	14	TRBJ1-1
TGTGCCAGTAGGATGAGGGGACTAGCCGCAGATACGCAGTATTTT	CASRMRGLAADTQYF	TRBV19	.	TRBD2	15	TRBJ2-3
TGCGCCAGCAGCTTCGGGACAGACTCCTCTGGAAACACCATATATTTT	CASSFGTDSSGNTIYF	TRBV5-1	once	TRBD1	16	TRBJ1-3
TGTGCCAGCAGCCAAGAACCGGGGGACGGGAGAGTGGAGACCCAGTACTTC	CASSQEPGDGRVETQYF	TRBV4-2	.	.	17	TRBJ2-5
TGTGCCAGCAGTCGGTATCATGAGCAGTTCTTC	CASSRYHEQFF	TRBV25-1	once	.	11	TRBJ2-1
TGTGCCAGCTCATCGACACTCTCGAACTATGGCTACACCTTC	CASSSTLSNYGYTF	TRBV18	few	.	14	TRBJ1-2